This paragraph covers one TCR beta chain sequence. Its antigen is currently unknown. The authors isolated CD4+ T cells after approximately 9 days of culture. A positive SARS-CoV-2 PCR test fell between March and December 2020. Participants received two doses of either the BNT162b2 or mRNA-1273 vaccine. It was on days 3 and 7 that half the medium was replaced with IL-2 medium. The sample belongs to a study of vaccination effects on CD4 cells after COVID-19. Study summary: The ViraFEST assay expanded antigen-specific CD4+ T cells with viral peptide pools before sequencing.

Produced via immunoSEQ multiplex PCR; TCRdb's table is partial and in-frame only. The sample shows 40,000 to 45,000 clones, 76% of them seen only once. General observations from the study: There was marked clonal contraction among infection- and vaccine-induced clones late after vaccination. Convalescent post-vaccine spike-reactive clones were mostly newly vaccine-induced.

This CDR3 has 11 amino acids. Germline V gene data show CDR1 as GTSNPN and CDR2 as SVGIG (reference sequence). The V end was cut by 5 bases, the J end by 4 bases, with 8 bases between. The rearrangement uses TRBV30 and TRBJ1-2, with D uncertain. The material sequenced was CD4+ T cells from PBMCs cultured without peptide, taken after COVID-19 vaccination. This clonotype was sampled from a human donor who had a prior SARS-CoV-2 infection. CDR3: CAWFQAYGYTF. The DNA of the CDR3 is TGTGCCTGGTTCCAAGCCTATGGCTACACCTTC.